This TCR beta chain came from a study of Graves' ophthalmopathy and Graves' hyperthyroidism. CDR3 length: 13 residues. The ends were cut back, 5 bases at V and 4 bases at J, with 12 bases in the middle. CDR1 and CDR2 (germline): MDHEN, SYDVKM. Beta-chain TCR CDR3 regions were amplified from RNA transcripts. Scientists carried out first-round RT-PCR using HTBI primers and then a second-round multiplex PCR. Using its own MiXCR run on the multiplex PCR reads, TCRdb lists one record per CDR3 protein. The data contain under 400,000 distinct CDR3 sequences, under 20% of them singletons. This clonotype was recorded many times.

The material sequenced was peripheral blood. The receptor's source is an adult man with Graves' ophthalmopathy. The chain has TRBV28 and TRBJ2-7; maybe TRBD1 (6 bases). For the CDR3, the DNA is TGTGCCAGCAGTATAAGGACAGCATACGAGCAGTACTTC. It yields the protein CASSIRTAYEQYF.